The 32 T cell receptor beta chains presented below share a single source sample, sequenced in a study of vaccination and CD4 T cells after COVID-19. Sequenced with the Oncomine TCR Beta short-read assay was DNA taken from cultured CD4+ T cells. TCRdb independently ran MiXCR on the PCR reads; one entry per CDR3 protein. This table holds about 13,000 distinct CDR3 sequences, roughly 80% found once. Regarding treatment: roughly 10-day PBMC culture with coronavirus spike peptide pools or control peptides (ViraFEST assay). These receptors have no known antigen. Specimen: CD4+ T cells from blood, cultured in vitro, collected after SARS-CoV-2 vaccination. The receptors derive from a human donor who received a COVID-19 vaccine.

This clonotype was recorded a few times. The rearrangement links TRBV2 to TRBJ1-5; 9 nucleotides match TRBD1. This CDR3 is 15 amino acids long. Trimming at V came to 8 bases and at J to 1 base, leaving 6 bases not matched to a gene. Germline CDR1 and CDR2: SNHLY and FYNNEI. CDR3 residues: CASRPDRGSNQPQHF. The CDR3 region has the DNA TGTGCCAGCCGCCCGGACAGGGGAAGCAATCAGCCCCAGCATTTT.

The gene calls are TRBV16 and TRBJ2-5; no reliable D call. V lost 2 bases, J lost 2 bases, and 6 bases lay in between. The CDR3 is made up of 13 amino acids. Germline lookup yields CDR1 KGHSY and CDR2 FQNENV. The CDR3 DNA follows: TGTGCCAGCAGCCAACGCAGGCAAGAGACCCAGTACTTC. It is translated as CASSQRRQETQYF.

This clonotype has more than one count but fewer than ten. The V and J genes are TRBV20-1 and TRBJ2-7; 14 bases line up with TRBD2. This CDR3 spans 19 amino acids. V gave up 6 bases and J gave up 2 bases; unmatched junction bases: 18. The germline V gene has CDR1 DFQATT and CDR2 SNEGSKA (reference sequence). The chain's CDR3 is CSAQLAGTSGGAGAYEQYF. CDR3 in DNA: TGCAGTGCGCAACTCGCCGGGACTAGCGGGGGAGCAGGAGCCTACGAGCAGTACTTC.

This sequence joins TRBV24-1 and TRBJ1-2; 7 bases match TRBD1. Germline assignment: CDR1 KGHDR and CDR2 SFDVKD. The CDR3 has 17 residues. V was pared by 2 bases and J by 4 bases, with 12 bases of the junction left unmatched. CDR3 in amino acids: CATSDSRGRGASYGYTF. DNA for the CDR3: TGTGCCACCAGTGATTCCCGGGGCAGGGGGGCGTCCTATGGCTACACCTTC.

The chain links TRBV11-2 to TRBJ2-7; D is unclear. The CDR3 is made up of 14 amino acids. The V end was cut by 7 bases, the J end by 2 bases, with 15 bases between. Germline assignment: CDR1 SGHAT and CDR2 FQNNGV. The DNA for the CDR3 is TGTGCCAGCACTCTTCAGAGGCGAACCTACGAGCAGTACTTC. Amino acids: CASTLQRRTYEQYF.

This chain's CDR3 is CASSYSIGRSNQPQHF. The DNA for the CDR3 is TGTGCCAGCAGTTACTCGATTGGTAGGAGCAATCAGCCCCAGCATTTT. The J gene is TRBJ1-5, the V gene TRBV6-5; no definite D call. Germline V CDR1 and CDR2: MNHEY, SVGAGI. Trimming removed 0 bases at V and 1 base at J, with 10 bases between. This CDR3 contains 16 residues.

The chain couples TRBV7-2 to TRBJ1-2; possible D gene TRBD1, 6 bases. The V end lost 5 bases, the J end lost 4 bases, and 11 bases lay between the germline ends. The CDR3 contains 13 residues. CDR1 is SGHTA, CDR2 FQGNSA, per germline. The CDR3 coding sequence is TGTGCCAGCAGCCCTGGACAGCTCTATGGCTACACCTTC. Protein: CASSPGQLYGYTF.

The chain employs TRBV15 and TRBJ2-6; TRBD2 agrees at 8 bases. Germline-derived CDR1 and CDR2 are LNHNV and YYDKDF (reference sequence). This CDR3 is 20 amino acids long. The V and J ends lost 0 bases and 0 bases, in that order; junction bases with no gene match: 10. This chain's CDR3 is CATSRDRVSGVSSGANVLTF. For the CDR3, the DNA is TGTGCCACCAGCAGAGATCGAGTTAGCGGGGTGAGCTCTGGGGCCAACGTCCTGACTTTC.

The chain links TRBV21-1 to TRBJ1-2; the D segment call TRBD1 is taken from the table without a DNA check. TRBV21-1 is flagged as a pseudogene. This CDR3 has 14 residues. CDR3 nucleotides: TGTGCCAGCACGACAGGTCCAGGGGACTATGGCTACACCTTC. Translating gives CASTTGPGDYGYTF.

The chain links TRBV19 to TRBJ2-5; D is uncertain. Germline V gives CDR1 LNHDA, CDR2 SQIVND (reference sequence). The CDR3 covers 12 residues. Trimming shortened V by 3 bases and J by 6 bases, and 8 bases separated the two germline ends. CDR3 DNA: TGTGCCAGTAGTATGGTTGGGCAGACCCAGTACTTC. Protein product: CASSMVGQTQYF.

The chain joins TRBV11-2 to TRBJ2-5; D unclear. The CDR3 has 12 residues. Germline CDR1 and CDR2: SGHAT and FQNNGV. Trimming left V 1 base short and J 5 bases short, with 5 bases between. As DNA, the CDR3 is TGTGCCAGCAGCTTAGTTGACGAGACCCAGTACTTC. Its translation: CASSLVDETQYF.

This rearrangement joins TRBV5-1 to TRBJ1-2; 8 bases are shared with TRBD1. The CDR3 covers 14 residues. V shed 0 bases and J 8 bases; nucleotides not matched to a gene: 6. The germline CDR1 and CDR2 sequences are SGHRS and YFSETQ. DNA of the CDR3: TGCGCCAGCAGCTTGGATGGACAGGGTAGAGGCTACACCTTC. Translation: CASSLDGQGRGYTF.

The J gene is TRBJ2-2, the V gene TRBV5-1, with D perhaps matching TRBD1 (6 bases). The CDR3 length is 15 residues. Trimming removed 4 bases at V and 7 bases at J, with 17 bases between. The germline V gene encodes CDR1 SGHRS and CDR2 YFSETQ. The CDR3 protein is CASSPAVGADGELFF. CDR3 coding DNA: TGCGCCAGCAGCCCTGCTGTGGGGGCGGACGGGGAGCTGTTTTTT.

The chain recombines TRBV19 with TRBJ1-5; TRBD1 aligns across 9 bases. V gave up 3 bases and J gave up 7 bases; unmatched junction bases: 31. The CDR3 is 23 residues long. Germline CDR1 LNHDA, CDR2 SQIVND (reference sequence). The CDR3 region is CASSIKPFGVGGQGNPSGQPQHF. CDR3 nucleotide sequence: TGTGCCAGTAGTATTAAACCATTTGGTGTAGGGGGACAGGGTAACCCCTCCGGGCAGCCCCAGCATTTT.

V is TRBV15 and J is TRBJ1-5; no definite D call. Looked up from germline, CDR1 is LNHNV and CDR2 is YYDKDF (reference sequence). Deletions cut 0 bases from V and 7 bases from J, with 7 bases between. This CDR3 is built from 13 residues. The CDR3, as DNA: TGTGCCACCAGCAGAGATTCCGTACAGCCCCAGCATTTT. Translation gives CATSRDSVQPQHF.

The chain uses TRBV20-1 and TRBJ1-2, with a possible D match to TRBD1 (5 bases). Trimming removed 5 bases from V and 4 bases from J, with 14 bases in between. Germline assignment: CDR1 DFQATT and CDR2 SNEGSKA (reference sequence). The CDR3 is made up of 13 amino acids. The CDR3 protein is CSAPREGSYGYTF. CDR3 in DNA: TGCAGTGCTCCCCGTGAGGGGTCCTATGGCTACACCTTC.

This clonotype was detected once. This rearrangement joins TRBV18 to TRBJ2-1, with 12 bases aligning to TRBD2. Germline CDR1 is KGHSH and CDR2 is LQKENI. After removal of 2 bases from V and 7 bases from J, the junction contained 9 bases not matched to a gene. CDR3 length: 17 residues. CDR3 amino acids: CASSPFLLAGGRNEQFF. The DNA for the CDR3 is TGTGCCAGCTCACCATTCCTTCTAGCGGGGGGGCGTAATGAGCAGTTCTTC.

This clonotype was seen a single time. The chain combines TRBV10-1 with TRBJ2-5; 7 bases are a match to TRBD2. Germline values: CDR1 WNHNN, CDR2 SYGVQD (reference sequence). The trim removed 4 bases at V and 4 bases at J, leaving 6 bases unmatched. The CDR3 runs 14 residues. CDR3 in amino acids: CASSAGWGGETQYF. The CDR3 nucleotides read TGCGCCAGCAGTGCGGGATGGGGGGGAGAGACCCAGTACTTC.

This chain links TRBV5-6 with TRBJ1-1; D gene ambiguous. V shed 1 base and J shed 0 bases, with 7 bases lying between them. The CDR3 sequence is 14 residues long. Germline CDR1 and CDR2: SGHDT and YYEEEE. The CDR3 DNA reads TGTGCCAGCAGCTTGAACGCATTGAACACTGAAGCTTTCTTT. This encodes CASSLNALNTEAFF.

This clonotype was seen a handful of times. The rearrangement uses TRBV30 and TRBJ1-2; unclear D gene. This CDR3 spans 15 amino acids. V was trimmed by 3 bases and J by 7 bases, leaving 21 bases between them. The germline gives CDR1 GTSNPN, CDR2 SVGIG (reference sequence). The chain's CDR3 is CAWSLGANAPSGYTF. CDR3 sequence (DNA): TGTGCCTGGAGCTTGGGAGCTAACGCACCAAGTGGCTACACCTTC.

J is TRBJ1-2 and V is TRBV10-1; 7 bases line up with TRBD1. Germline V gives CDR1 WNHNN, CDR2 SYGVQD (reference sequence). J lost 7 bases, V lost 6 bases, and 8 bases had no gene match. There are 13 residues in the CDR3. In DNA form, the CDR3 reads TGCGCCAGCAGCGCTCAGACAGGGTCTGGCTACACCTTC. Translating it yields CASSAQTGSGYTF.

In its sample, this clonotype was seen a few times. The chain carries TRBV5-4 and TRBJ2-3, with a possible D match to TRBD1 (6 bases). This CDR3 comprises 14 residues. The V gene's germline CDR1 is SGHNT and CDR2 YYREEE (reference sequence). The germline V and J ends were trimmed by 0 bases and 4 bases, with 9 bases remaining between them. CDR3 sequence (DNA): TGTGCCAGCAGCTTGGAACAGGGCTCAGATACGCAGTATTTT. It is translated as CASSLEQGSDTQYF.

The chain recombines TRBV20-1 with TRBJ2-5; D is perhaps TRBD2 (5 bases). Germline V gives CDR1 DFQATT, CDR2 SNEGSKA (reference sequence). The CDR3 length is 13 residues. The germline V and J ends were trimmed by 4 bases and 5 bases, with 14 bases remaining between them. CDR3 sequence: CSANLGLAETQYF. The CDR3 bases are TGCAGTGCTAATCTCGGCCTAGCTGAGACCCAGTACTTC.

This CDR3 reads CASRRETANNSPLHF. Here the CDR3 DNA reads TGTGCCAGCAGACGGGAGACAGCGAATAATTCACCCCTCCACTTT. The chain combines TRBV10-3 with TRBJ1-6; D might be TRBD1 (5 bases). The CDR3 covers 15 residues. Trimming shortened V by 10 bases and J by 5 bases, and 18 bases separated the two germline ends. Germline-derived CDR1 and CDR2 are ENHRY and SYGVKD.

This rearrangement joins TRBV6-2 or TRBV6-3 to TRBJ1-2, with D unclear. Deletions cut 7 bases from V and 1 base from J, with 4 bases between. Germline assignment: CDR1 MNHEY and CDR2 SVGEGT. This CDR3 comprises 11 residues. The CDR3 loop reads CASKDNYGYTF. For the CDR3, the DNA is TGTGCCAGCAAGGATAACTATGGCTACACCTTC.

CDR3 loop: CASSYTGGGAYTYGYTF. In DNA form, the CDR3 reads TGTGCCAGCAGTTACACCGGCGGGGGCGCTTATACCTATGGCTACACCTTC. The chain uses TRBV6-5 and TRBJ1-2, with a weak D call TRBD1 (6 bases). CDR1 is MNHEY and CDR2 is SVGAGI in the germline V gene. CDR3 length equals 17 residues. V was shortened by 2 bases and J by 4 bases, with 20 bases between the two germline ends.

In this sample, this clonotype turned up once. The chain carries TRBV30 and TRBJ2-2, with D possibly TRBD2 on 6 matching bases. CDR3 size: 13 residues. Trimming left V 8 bases short and J 6 bases short, with 16 bases between. Germline CDR1 and CDR2: GTSNPN and SVGIG (reference sequence). This CDR3 is CAHSGGAPGELFF. CDR3 DNA: TGTGCCCATAGCGGAGGGGCCCCCGGGGAGCTGTTTTTT.

This chain uses TRBV24-1 with TRBJ2-2; D unresolved. CDR1 and CDR2 (germline): KGHDR, SFDVKD. The CDR3 consists of 14 residues. Between the trimmed V and J ends, which lost 5 bases and 0 bases, there was a span of 6 bases. The CDR3 sequence: CATSGLPNTGELFF. CDR3 bases: TGTGCCACCAGTGGACTTCCGAACACCGGGGAGCTGTTTTTT.

This clonotype occurred once. J is TRBJ1-5 and V is TRBV28, with D possibly matching TRBD1 (6 bases). The CDR3 is made up of 14 amino acids. The germline V and J ends were trimmed by 2 bases and 5 bases, with 10 bases remaining between them. Per the germline V gene, CDR1 is MDHEN and CDR2 is SYDVKM. This chain's CDR3 is CASSLAGDYQPQHF. The CDR3 DNA follows: TGTGCCAGCAGTTTAGCAGGGGACTATCAGCCCCAGCATTTT.

The genes are TRBV7-9 and TRBJ2-2; the D gene is possibly TRBD1 (6 bases). V lost 1 base and J lost 7, with 10 bases in between. CDR1 SEHNR and CDR2 FQNEAQ come from the germline V gene (reference sequence). There are 14 residues in the CDR3. CDR3 DNA: TGTGCCAGCAGCTTAGGACAGGCGAGCGGGGAGCTGTTTTTT. Translating gives CASSLGQASGELFF.

The rearrangement links TRBV28 to TRBJ1-6, with D possibly matching TRBD1 (5 bases). This CDR3 has 16 residues. Trimming took off 8 bases at V and 0 bases at J, with 14 bases between the two ends. CDR1 and CDR2 (germline): MDHEN, SYDVKM. The DNA for the CDR3 is TGTGCCAGCCAAACCTCAGGGAGCTCCTATAATTCACCCCTCCACTTT. As protein: CASQTSGSSYNSPLHF.

This clonotype qualifies as medium-sized (0.01 to 0.1%). This chain uses TRBV6-5 with TRBJ2-7, with D maybe TRBD2 (6 bases). CDR3 length: 16 amino acids. CDR1 and CDR2 from the germline V gene are MNHEY and SVGAGI. The V end was cut by 2 bases, the J end by 1 base, with 15 bases between. CDR3 loop: CASSYIGRGLSYEQYF. The CDR3 DNA is TGTGCCAGCAGTTACATCGGTCGGGGGTTATCCTACGAGCAGTACTTC.